The 4 T cell receptor beta chains listed next were all sequenced from one sample in a study of T cells in Graves' hyperthyroidism and ophthalmopathy. RNA transcripts were the template for amplifying TCR beta CDR3 regions. Primed by the HTBI set, a first-round RT-PCR was run on the TCR CDR3. TCRdb re-analysed the multiplex PCR reads in MiXCR, keeping a single row per CDR3 protein. Of around 300,000 distinct CDR3 sequences detected, roughly 18% appear once; the ten largest clones hold under 45%. Sequencing input: blood. The receptors derive from a man aged 50-59 years with Graves' ophthalmopathy.

The sample holds many counts of this clonotype. The chain is built from TRBV20-1 and TRBJ1-1; TRBD1 matches 8 bases. With 0 bases clipped from V and 3 bases from J, the junction kept 3 bases outside the gene matches. This CDR3 comprises 14 residues. Germline values: CDR1 DFQATT, CDR2 SNEGSKA (reference sequence). CDR3 nucleotide sequence: TGCAGTGCTAGAGACCACAGGGGGGACACTGAAGCTTTCTTT. Its translation is CSARDHRGDTEAFF.

As concerns this clonotype: A much larger clone differs by one base, so this may be a read error. The V call is TRBV28, the J call TRBJ2-1, with D perhaps being TRBD1 or TRBD2 (5 bases each). The CDR3 has 11 residues. Trimming stripped 10 bases from V and 10 bases from J, with 14 bases between. Germline V gene lookup returns CDR1 MDHEN and CDR2 SYDVKM. The CDR3 DNA is TGTGCCACGCTAGGGGAGATCGAGCAGTTCTTC. It yields the protein CATLGEIEQFF. The full variable domain, completed using reference TRBV28 and TRBJ2-1, is DVKVTQSSRYLVKRTGEKVFLECVQDMDHENMFWYRQDPGLGLRLIYFSYDVKMKEKGDIPEGYSVSREKKERFSLILESASTNQTSMYLCATLGEIEQFFGPGTRLTVL.

This clonotype has ten or more counts. V gene TRBV15 combines with J gene TRBJ2-3, with D unresolved. Trimming left V 3 bases short and J 2 bases short, with 15 bases between. This CDR3 comprises 16 residues. Germline V gene lookup returns CDR1 LNHNV and CDR2 YYDKDF (reference sequence). Here the CDR3 DNA reads TGTGCCACCAGCAGGGGTGATGGCGGCAACACAGATACGCAGTATTTT. Protein sequence: CATSRGDGGNTDTQYF.

This clonotype was recorded at least ten times. The V call is TRBV7-3, the J call TRBJ2-1; 15 bases are shared with TRBD2. The CDR3 length is 19 residues. Germline V gene data show CDR1 as SGHTA and CDR2 as FQGTGA. The J segment lost 8 bases and the V segment lost 5 bases, leaving 16 bases of the junction unmatched. The CDR3 coding sequence is TGTGCCAGCAGCCCCAGGACTAGCGGGAGGGCCCTCATAATGGATGAGCAGTTCTTC. This translates into CASSPRTSGRALIMDEQFF.